These 22 T cell receptor beta chains came from one sample sequenced in a study of Graves' ophthalmopathy and Graves' hyperthyroidism. The study amplified TCR beta CDR3 regions using RNA transcripts. Second-round multiplex PCR followed a first-round RT-PCR using HTBI primers. MiXCR was run by TCRdb on the multiplex PCR reads, yielding one entry per CDR3 protein. In the table there are hundreds of thousands of distinct CDR3 sequences, over 40% of which are singletons. Sequences were obtained from peripheral blood. These receptors all stem from an adult man with Graves' ophthalmopathy.

This clonotype showed up many times. The V gene is TRBV2, the J gene TRBJ2-7, with D maybe TRBD1 (6 bases). Germline CDR1 is SNHLY and CDR2 is FYNNEI. V was trimmed by 6 bases and J by 0 bases, leaving 18 bases between them. The CDR3 spans 16 residues. CDR3: CASRGAIDRLSYEQYF. The CDR3 DNA reads TGTGCCAGCAGGGGGGCCATCGACAGACTCTCCTACGAGCAGTACTTC.

Worth noting for this clonotype: The junction departs from germline at one end; a sequencing error may be responsible. The genes are TRBV7-9 and TRBJ2-2, with a possible D match to TRBD2 (7 bases). Per the germline V gene, CDR1 is SEHNR and CDR2 is FQNEAQ (reference sequence). This CDR3 is 18 amino acids long. Written as DNA, the CDR3 is TGTGCCGGCAGCACACCCAGGAGAGGGGGGGAGTCCGCCGGGGAGCTGTTTTTT. As protein: CAGSTPRRGGESAGELFF.

This clonotype was recorded at least ten times. This chain connects TRBV7-9 to TRBJ1-1; perhaps TRBD1 as D (5 bases). The CDR3 is 11 residues long. Trimming shortened V by 3 bases and J by 11 bases, and 10 bases separated the two germline ends. Germline V gene sequence: CDR1 SEHNR, CDR2 FQNEAQ (reference sequence). In nucleotides, the CDR3 is TGTGCCAGCAGCTTCGCCAGGGTTGCTTTCTTT. Its protein is CASSFARVAFF.

The genes are TRBV5-4 and TRBJ1-1, with D tentatively TRBD1 (5 bases). Trimming left V 3 bases short and J 5 bases short, with 14 bases between. This CDR3 region has 14 residues. CDR1 and CDR2 (germline): SGHNT, YYREEE (reference sequence). The CDR3 loop reads CASSSEKGWTEAFF. Written as DNA, the CDR3 is TGTGCCAGCAGCTCGGAAAAGGGGTGGACTGAAGCTTTCTTT. Full variable domain (missing parts from reference TRBV5-4 and TRBJ1-1): ETGVTQSPTHLIKTRGQQVTLRCSSQSGHNTVSWYQQALGQGPQFIFQYYREEENGRGNFPPRFSGLQFPNYSSELNVNALELDDSALYLCASSSEKGWTEAFFGQGTRLTVV.

V gene TRBV4-3 combines with J gene TRBJ1-2, with 7 bases aligning to TRBD1. Per the germline V gene, CDR1 is LGHNA and CDR2 is YSLEER. V was pared by 2 bases and J by 5 bases, with 8 bases of the junction left unmatched. CDR3 size: 15 residues. Here the CDR3 reads CASSQTVDRLYGYTF. CDR3 coding DNA: TGCGCCAGCAGCCAAACCGTGGACAGGCTTTATGGCTACACCTTC.

The rearrangement links TRBV7-9 to TRBJ2-2; perhaps TRBD2 as D (6 bases). CDR1 and CDR2 from the germline V gene are SEHNR and FQNEAQ (reference sequence). V lost 1 base and J 6 bases, leaving 18 bases between the germline ends. The CDR3 has 17 amino acids. The CDR3 reads CASSLDLRDSQPGELFF. The CDR3 DNA follows: TGTGCCAGCAGCTTAGATCTACGGGACTCCCAGCCCGGGGAGCTGTTTTTT. Combining the CDR3 with reference TRBV7-9 and TRBJ2-2 gives the whole variable domain DTGVSQNPRHKITKRGQNVTFRCDPISEHNRLYWYRQTLGQGPEFLTYFQNEAQLEKSRLLSDRFSAERPKGSFSTLEIQRTEQGDSAMYLCASSLDLRDSQPGELFFGEGSRLTVL.

This clonotype was seen repeatedly, ten times or more. The CDR3 sequence is CASSFGGQGKSPLHF. CDR3 in DNA: TGTGCCAGCAGTTTTGGAGGACAGGGAAAATCACCCCTCCACTTT. The rearrangement links TRBV27 to TRBJ1-6; TRBD1 matches 8 bases. V lost 3 bases and J lost 10; bases outside the gene matches: 8. Germline-derived CDR1 and CDR2 are MNHEY and SMNVEV (reference sequence). This CDR3 region has 15 residues.

The rearrangement links TRBV29-1 to TRBJ1-2; 9 bases are shared with TRBD1. CDR3 size: 12 residues. CDR1 is SQVTM and CDR2 is ANQGSEA in the germline V gene. This chain's CDR3 is CSYLGQGFGYTF. As DNA, the CDR3 is TGCAGTTACCTCGGACAGGGGTTTGGCTACACCTTC.

This clonotype was found once. This CDR3 reads CATSDFSGQGIQETQYF. The CDR3 coding sequence is TGTGCCACCAGTGATTTTTCCGGACAGGGGATTCAAGAGACCCAGTACTTC. The gene calls are TRBV24-1 and TRBJ2-5; the match to TRBD1 covers 9 bases. V gave up 1 base and J gave up 2 bases; unmatched junction bases: 7. The germline gives CDR1 KGHDR, CDR2 SFDVKD. This CDR3 contains 17 residues.

The table lists this clonotype with many counts. This chain links TRBV10-3 with TRBJ2-2, with D hard to call. The CDR3 is 15 amino acids. CDR1 and CDR2 from the germline V gene are ENHRY and SYGVKD. Trimming took off 3 bases at V and 4 bases at J, with 12 bases between the two ends. CDR3 region: CAISEGSGGTGELFF. As DNA, the CDR3 is TGTGCCATCAGTGAAGGGTCTGGCGGCACCGGGGAGCTGTTTTTT.

This rearrangement joins TRBV9 to TRBJ2-5, with TRBD1 identical over 9 bases. Per the germline V gene, CDR1 is SGDLS and CDR2 is YYNGEE. The CDR3 is 14 amino acids. V was clipped by 3 bases and J by 5 bases; unmatched bases: 5. This CDR3 is CASSEGDRVETQYF. CDR3 DNA sequence: TGTGCCAGCAGCGAGGGGGACAGGGTGGAGACCCAGTACTTC. Complete variable domain (other parts from reference TRBV9 and TRBJ2-5): DSGVTQTPKHLITATGQRVTLRCSPRSGDLSVYWYQQSLDQGLQFLIQYYNGEERAKGNILERFSAQQFPDLHSELNLSSLELGDSALYFCASSEGDRVETQYFGPGTRLLVL.

This chain connects TRBV29-1 to TRBJ2-7, with D possibly TRBD2 on 6 matching bases. The V end was cut by 4 bases, the J end by 5 bases, with 12 bases between. This CDR3 contains 12 residues. CDR1 is SQVTM, CDR2 ANQGSEA, per germline. The CDR3 sequence: CSVGPSEDEQYF. The CDR3 DNA is TGCAGCGTTGGCCCTAGCGAGGACGAGCAGTACTTC.

This chain connects TRBV29-1 to TRBJ2-5; TRBD1 might be the D (5 bases). CDR3 length equals 11 residues. Trimming removed 6 bases from V and 1 base from J, with 6 bases in between. Germline lookup yields CDR1 SQVTM and CDR2 ANQGSEA. The CDR3 sequence: CSVTGQETQYF. CDR3 DNA sequence: TGCAGCGTAACAGGCCAAGAGACCCAGTACTTC.

The V gene is TRBV11-2, the J gene TRBJ2-7; 9 bases align to TRBD2. Germline V lookup: CDR1 SGHAT, CDR2 FQNNGV. CDR3 length: 18 residues. V was clipped by 1 base and J by 5 bases; unmatched bases: 15. CDR3 region: CASSLGGSGGRREHEQYF. The CDR3 DNA reads as TGTGCCAGCAGCTTAGGTGGTAGCGGGGGTCGCAGGGAGCACGAGCAGTACTTC. The whole variable domain, filled in from reference TRBV11-2 and TRBJ2-7, reads EAGVAQSPRYKIIEKRQSVAFWCNPISGHATLYWYQQILGQGPKLLIQFQNNGVVDDSQLPKDRFSAERLKGVDSTLKIQPAKLEDSAVYLCASSLGGSGGRREHEQYFGPGTRLTVT.

The chain links TRBV3-1 to TRBJ2-7, with no clear D. Trimming removed 1 base from V and 7 bases from J, with 8 bases in between. Germline lookup yields CDR1 LGHDT and CDR2 YNNKEL (reference sequence). The CDR3 extends over 12 amino acids. The CDR3 protein is CASSQVRGEQYF. CDR3 DNA: TGTGCCAGCAGCCAAGTTAGAGGTGAGCAGTACTTC.

This clonotype was counted at least ten times. The CDR3 region is CASSVGGVTGLGQPQHF. CDR3 DNA sequence: TGTGCCAGTAGTGTTGGGGGGGTGACAGGTCTCGGTCAGCCCCAGCATTTT. V and J are TRBV19 and TRBJ1-5; D is possibly TRBD1 (6 bases). CDR1 and CDR2 from the germline V gene are LNHDA and SQIVND (reference sequence). There are 17 residues in the CDR3. The germline V and J ends were trimmed by 5 bases and 6 bases, with 23 bases remaining between them.

This clonotype was counted many times. The chain joins TRBV29-1 to TRBJ2-7; D is possibly TRBD1 or TRBD2 (5 bases each). Germline V lookup: CDR1 SQVTM, CDR2 ANQGSEA. The CDR3 loop spans 9 amino acids. Trimming stripped 8 bases from V and 9 bases from J, with 11 bases between. For the CDR3, the DNA is TGCAGCACTAGGCAGGGGCAGTACTTC. It specifies CSTRQGQYF.

The chain couples TRBV29-1 to TRBJ2-5, with 8 bases that match TRBD2. The length of the CDR3 is 12 residues. Looked up from germline, CDR1 is SQVTM and CDR2 is ANQGSEA. The CDR3 loop reads CTPAGGWKTQYF. The CDR3, as DNA: TGCACCCCCGCGGGAGGATGGAAGACCCAGTACTTC.

With respect to this clonotype: A much larger clone differs from this one at a single base, so this may be a read error. The chain recombines TRBV19 with TRBJ2-2; 8 bases are shared with TRBD2. Germline loops: CDR1 LNHDA, CDR2 SQIVND (reference sequence). This CDR3 comprises 18 residues. V lost 3 bases and J lost 0; bases outside the gene matches: 9. The CDR3 sequence is CASSIAGGCPSNTGELFF. As DNA, the CDR3 is TGTGCCAGTAGTATTGCGGGAGGCTGTCCCTCGAACACCGGGGAGCTGTTTTTT.

Ten or more counts support this clonotype. The chain carries TRBV4-3 and TRBJ1-6; 7 bases are a match to TRBD1. V lost 0 bases to trimming and J lost 6 bases; unmatched junction nucleotides: 2. This CDR3 comprises 15 residues. Germline V gene sequence: CDR1 LGHNA, CDR2 YSLEER. In DNA, the CDR3 is TGCGCCAGCAGCCAAGAAGCAGGGGGTAATTCACCCCTCCACTTT. Amino acids: CASSQEAGGNSPLHF.

For this clonotype: A clone one base away is much larger, so this may be a read error. The chain links TRBV7-9 to TRBJ2-7; D perhaps matches TRBD2 (6 bases). CDR3 length: 16 residues. CDR1 SEHNR and CDR2 FQNEAQ come from the germline V gene (reference sequence). DNA of the CDR3: TGTGCCAGCAGCCAAGGGGAGGCTGGATCCGCCTACGAGCAGCACTTC. Translated: CASSQGEAGSAYEQHF.

The chain has TRBV4-2 and TRBJ1-1, with 9 bases aligning to TRBD1. This CDR3 region has 15 residues. CDR1 LGHNA and CDR2 YNFKEQ come from the germline V gene. The ends lost 4 bases at V and 5 bases at J; junction bases unmatched: 8. CDR3 residues: CASSREQGARTEAFF. CDR3 coding DNA: TGTGCCAGCAGCCGAGAACAGGGGGCGCGTACTGAAGCTTTCTTT.